Shown below are 2 T cell receptor beta chains from a single sample sequenced in a study of long-term antiretroviral therapy in people with HIV. Survey-level resolution applied to immunoSEQ assay v3.0. The method was immunoSEQ multiplex PCR; TCRdb's version includes in-frame clones alone and lacks a portion of them. The table has around 37,000 clones, over 75% seen once; the top ten hold about 4.3%. Sequenced material: unsorted PBMCs, taken about 3.3 years after starting antiretroviral therapy. The receptors originated from a man between 18 and 35 years old with HIV.

The gene calls are TRBV5-1 and TRBJ2-1; 7 bases map to TRBD2. This CDR3 region has 15 residues. With 1 base clipped from V and 6 bases from J, the junction kept 7 bases outside the gene matches. The germline CDR1 and CDR2 sequences are SGHRS and YFSETQ. The CDR3 loop reads CASSLRTGGGNEQFF. CDR3 coding DNA: TGCGCCAGCAGCTTGAGAACGGGGGGAGGCAATGAGCAGTTCTTC.

The chain has TRBV7-7 and TRBJ2-5, with 12 bases matching TRBD1. Germline CDR1 reads SSHAT; CDR2 reads FNYEAQ (reference sequence). This CDR3 contains 15 residues. The ends lost 3 bases at V and 5 bases at J; junction bases unmatched: 4. The DNA of the CDR3 is TGTGCCAGCAGCTTGGGGACAGGGGGCGCGGAGACCCAGTACTTC. It is translated as CASSLGTGGAETQYF.